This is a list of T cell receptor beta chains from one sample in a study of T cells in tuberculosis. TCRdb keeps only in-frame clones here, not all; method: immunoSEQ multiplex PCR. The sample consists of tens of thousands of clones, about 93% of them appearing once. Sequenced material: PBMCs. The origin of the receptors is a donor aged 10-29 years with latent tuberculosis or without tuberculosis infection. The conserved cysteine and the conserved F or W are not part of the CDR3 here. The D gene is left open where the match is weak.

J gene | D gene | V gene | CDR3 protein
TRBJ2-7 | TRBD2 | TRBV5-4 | ASSLTSGGPEQY
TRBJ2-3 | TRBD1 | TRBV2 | ASRPDRGTDTQY
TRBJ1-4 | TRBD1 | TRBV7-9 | ASSHPDRGREKLF
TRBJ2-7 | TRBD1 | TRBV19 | ASSIVSGRGSHEQY
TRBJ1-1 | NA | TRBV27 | ASSLFEGITEAF
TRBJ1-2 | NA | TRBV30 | AWLKLQGLYGYT
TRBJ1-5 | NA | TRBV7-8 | ASNPAGTPLSQPQH
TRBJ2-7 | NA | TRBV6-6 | ASSSDLLEQY
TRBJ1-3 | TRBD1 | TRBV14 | ASRRQGAGNTIY
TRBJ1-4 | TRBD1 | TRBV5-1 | ASSQGQGTTNEKLF
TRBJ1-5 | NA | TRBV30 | AWSAPLGGGSQPQH
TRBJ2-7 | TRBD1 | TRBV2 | ASGTGRFYEQY
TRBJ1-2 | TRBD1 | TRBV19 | ASSRQGNGYT
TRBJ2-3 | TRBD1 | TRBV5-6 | ASRRTGVHTQY
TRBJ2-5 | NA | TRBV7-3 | ASSSLGTGFQETQY
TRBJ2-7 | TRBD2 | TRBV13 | ASSHTSGSIEQY
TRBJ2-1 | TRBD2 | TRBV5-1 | ASSLASGGYYNEQF
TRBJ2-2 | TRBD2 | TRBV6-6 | ASSLVAGTGELF
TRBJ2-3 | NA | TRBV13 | ASSLTGRSTDTQY
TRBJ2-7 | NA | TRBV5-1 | ASSQGKQGRLSYEQY
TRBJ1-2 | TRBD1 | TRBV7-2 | ASSLGQARPHGYT
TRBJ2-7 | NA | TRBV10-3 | AISAFRGDSYEQY
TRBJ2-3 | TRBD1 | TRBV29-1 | SAWNRQGAESSNTQY
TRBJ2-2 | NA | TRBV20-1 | SASGAGELF
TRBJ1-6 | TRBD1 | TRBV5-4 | ASSLPAGQGNSPLH
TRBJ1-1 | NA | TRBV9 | ASSVGRDRWNTEAF
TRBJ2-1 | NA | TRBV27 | ASSQGGYFDEQF
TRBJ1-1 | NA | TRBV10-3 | AIGTGSETEAF
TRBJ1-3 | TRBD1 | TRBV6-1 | ASSFGQGAGNTIY
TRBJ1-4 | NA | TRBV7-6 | ASSLEAGTNEKLF
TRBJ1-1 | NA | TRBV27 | ASSLLGGGTEAF
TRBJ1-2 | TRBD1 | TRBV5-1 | ASSTEGQGIDGYT
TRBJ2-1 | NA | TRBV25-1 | ASSSDYNEQF
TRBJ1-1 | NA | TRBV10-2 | ASLNTEAF
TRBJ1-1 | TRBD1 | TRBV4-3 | ASSQQTGGTEAF
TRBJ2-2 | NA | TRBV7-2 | ASSYEGGTGELF
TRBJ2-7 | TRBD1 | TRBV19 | ASKPPGQGASGEQY
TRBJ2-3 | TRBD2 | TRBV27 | ASSHTSLAGTDTQY
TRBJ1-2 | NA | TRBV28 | ASSSSRAGGGYYGYT
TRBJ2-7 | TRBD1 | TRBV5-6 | ATRRGSEQY
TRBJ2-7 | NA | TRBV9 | ASSVGASTYEQY
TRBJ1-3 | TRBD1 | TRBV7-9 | ASSLEVSRQGSFGNTIY
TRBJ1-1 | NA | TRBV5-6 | ASSFQGTEAF
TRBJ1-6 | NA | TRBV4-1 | ASSQVAGSYNSPLH